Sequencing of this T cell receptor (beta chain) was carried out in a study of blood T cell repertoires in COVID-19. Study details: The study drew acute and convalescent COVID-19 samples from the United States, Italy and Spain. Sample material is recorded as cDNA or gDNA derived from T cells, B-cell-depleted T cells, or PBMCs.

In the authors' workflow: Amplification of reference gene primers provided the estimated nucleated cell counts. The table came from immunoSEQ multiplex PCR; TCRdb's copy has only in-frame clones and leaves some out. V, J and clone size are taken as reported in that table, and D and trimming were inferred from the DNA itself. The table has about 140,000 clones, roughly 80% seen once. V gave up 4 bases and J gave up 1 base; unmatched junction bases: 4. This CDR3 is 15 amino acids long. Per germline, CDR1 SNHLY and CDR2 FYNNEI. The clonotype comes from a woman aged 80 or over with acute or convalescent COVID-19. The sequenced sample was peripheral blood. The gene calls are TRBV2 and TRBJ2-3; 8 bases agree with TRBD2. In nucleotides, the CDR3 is TGTGCCAGCAGTGGACTAGCGAGGGGCACAGATACGCAGTATTTT. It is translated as CASSGLARGTDTQYF. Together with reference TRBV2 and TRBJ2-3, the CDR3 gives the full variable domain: EPEVTQTPSHQVTQMGQEVILRCVPISNHLYFYWYRQILGQKVEFLVSFYNNEISEKSEIFDDQFSVERPDGSNFTLKIRSTKLEDSAMYFCASSGLARGTDTQYFGPGTRLTVL.